One sample yielded the 22 T cell receptor beta chains listed below, sequenced in a study of cytomegalovirus exposure and HLA in healthy donors. The PCR made use of 60 Vbeta and 13 Jbeta primers. Repertoires were generated with immunoSEQ multiplex PCR, while TCRdb's copy carries only in-frame clones and drops some. The sample consists of under 200,000 clones, approximately 67% of them appearing once. Specimen: PBMCs. The receptors were gathered from a woman aged 18-29 years in good health and CMV-seropositive.

The rearrangement uses TRBV28 and TRBJ2-2; 14 bases line up with TRBD2. The length of the CDR3 is 16 residues. Trimming removed 3 bases from V and 6 bases from J; junction bases left unmatched: 3. Germline-derived CDR1 and CDR2 are MDHEN and SYDVKM. In DNA, the CDR3 is TGTGCCAGCAGTTTGGGGACTAGCGGGAGCGCCGGGGAGCTGTTTTTT. Its translation: CASSLGTSGSAGELFF.

The genes are TRBV7-6 and TRBJ1-1; no reliable D call. The CDR3 is made up of 15 amino acids. The V gene lost 2 bases and the J gene lost 2 bases, with 12 bases spanning the gap. Germline V gene data show CDR1 as SGHVS and CDR2 as FNYEAQ. The CDR3 loop is CASSLNERVNTEAFF. In DNA form, the CDR3 reads TGTGCCAGCAGCTTAAATGAACGGGTCAACACTGAAGCTTTCTTT.

Concerning this clone: The junction departs from germline at one end; a sequencing error may be responsible. This chain joins TRBV5-4 and TRBJ2-2; 12 positions agree with TRBD2. The germline CDR1 and CDR2 sequences are SGHNT and YYREEE (reference sequence). The length of the CDR3 is 15 residues. CDR3: CASSWTSGNAGELFF. CDR3 sequence (DNA): TGTGCCAGCAGCTGGACTAGCGGGAACGCCGGGGAGCTGTTTTTT.

This clone was seen more than once but under ten times. This chain links TRBV7-2 with TRBJ1-2; 9 bases are a match to TRBD1. The CDR3 has 17 amino acids. The V gene's germline CDR1 is SGHTA and CDR2 FQGNSA. The junction had 13 bases not matched to a gene; V was cut back by 4 bases and J by 4 bases. CDR3 DNA: TGTGCCAGCAGCTGGACAACTCCGGGACAGGGAACCTATGGCTACACCTTC. This translates into CASSWTTPGQGTYGYTF.

J is TRBJ2-7 and V is TRBV5-1; possibly TRBD2 for D (6 bases). The CDR3 is made up of 17 amino acids. CDR1 SGHRS and CDR2 YFSETQ come from the germline V gene. V was cut by 0 bases and J by 2 bases, with 18 bases left in between. The CDR3 nucleotides are TGCGCCAGCAGCTTGGCGCTCGGTGGTAGCGGTACCTACGAGCAGTACTTC. It encodes CASSLALGGSGTYEQYF. The full variable domain, with the rest looked up from reference TRBV5-1 and TRBJ2-7, is KAGVTQTPRYLIKTRGQQVTLSCSPISGHRSVSWYQQTPGQGLQFLFEYFSETQRNKGNFPGRFSGRQFSNSRSEMNVSTLELGDSALYLCASSLALGGSGTYEQYFGPGTRLTVT.

The chain recombines TRBV5-6 with TRBJ2-1, with TRBD2 identical over 9 bases. From germline, CDR1 is SGHDT and CDR2 YYEEEE. V gave up 0 bases and J gave up 3 bases; unmatched junction bases: 1. This CDR3 has 15 residues. The CDR3 region has the DNA TGTGCCAGCAGCTTGGAACTAGCGGGCTACAATGAGCAGTTCTTC. Protein sequence: CASSLELAGYNEQFF.

This chain joins TRBV30 and TRBJ2-3; 7 nucleotides line up with TRBD1. Losses at the gene ends were 0 bases for V and 4 bases for J; bases not matched to a gene: 4. There are 14 residues in the CDR3. CDR1 is GTSNPN, CDR2 SVGIG, per germline (reference sequence). Written as DNA, the CDR3 is TGTGCCTGGAGTGTCGGGACAGTAGCAGATACGCAGTATTTT. Its translation is CAWSVGTVADTQYF. Drawing the rest from reference TRBV30 and TRBJ2-3, the complete variable domain is SQTIHQWPATLVQPVGSPLSLECTVEGTSNPNLYWYRQAAGRGLQLLFYSVGIGQISSEVPQNLSASRPQDRQFILSSKKLLLSDSGFYLCAWSVGTVADTQYFGPGTRLTVL.

The rearrangement uses TRBV18 and TRBJ1-1; 11 bases agree with TRBD1. CDR1 is KGHSH, CDR2 LQKENI, per germline. CDR3 length: 15 amino acids. The ends lost 3 bases at V and 5 bases at J; junction bases unmatched: 5. This CDR3 is CASSPRTGGETEAFF. The CDR3 DNA sequence: TGTGCCAGCTCACCCCGGACAGGGGGCGAGACTGAAGCTTTCTTT.

This chain uses TRBV7-6 with TRBJ2-5; 7 bases line up with TRBD2. V was clipped by 0 bases and J by 5 bases; unmatched bases: 9. The CDR3 runs 16 residues. Germline V gives CDR1 SGHVS, CDR2 FNYEAQ. CDR3 DNA sequence: TGTGCCAGCAGCTTAGCGGGGGGGGTGAGCGGGGAGACCCAGTACTTC. It encodes CASSLAGGVSGETQYF.

The chain recombines TRBV5-4 with TRBJ2-1; TRBD2 matches 8 bases. This CDR3 is built from 15 residues. Losses at the gene ends were 3 bases for V and 5 bases for J; bases not matched to a gene: 7. Germline values: CDR1 SGHNT, CDR2 YYREEE (reference sequence). The DNA for the CDR3 is TGTGCCAGCAGCTACGGGCGGGGGGCACACAATGAGCAGTTCTTC. Amino acid sequence: CASSYGRGAHNEQFF.

The chain joins TRBV2 to TRBJ1-1; 8 bases fit TRBD1. With V trimmed by 5 bases and J by 14 bases, 7 bases remained unmatched. The CDR3 has 11 residues. CDR1 and CDR2 (germline): SNHLY, FYNNEI. This CDR3 is CASSQTGESFF. The CDR3 DNA is TGTGCCAGCAGTCAGACAGGGGAGTCGTTCTTT.

To note about this clone: Sequence at one end of the junction differs from germline and may be a read error. The CDR3 is CASSARGGSYGHTF. The CDR3, as DNA: TGTGCCAGCAGTGCCAGGGGAGGGTCGTATGGCCACACCTTC. This chain connects TRBV25-1 to TRBJ1-2; the D gene is possibly TRBD1 (6 bases). Germline-derived CDR1 and CDR2 are MGHDK and SYGVNS. The CDR3 length is 14 residues.

J is TRBJ1-1 and V is TRBV7-9, with D possibly TRBD1 on 5 matching bases. Germline V gives CDR1 SEHNR, CDR2 FQNEAQ (reference sequence). CDR3 length: 14 amino acids. Trimming cost V 1 base and J 0 bases, with 6 bases left between them. CDR3 sequence reads: CASSLGGMNTEAFF. In nucleotides, the CDR3 is TGTGCCAGCAGCTTAGGGGGCATGAACACTGAAGCTTTCTTT.

This chain's CDR3 is CASSRTEASGSLEQFF. The CDR3 nucleotides are TGTGCCAGCAGCCGCACGGAGGCTAGCGGGAGTTTGGAGCAGTTCTTC. V is TRBV7-4 and J is TRBJ2-1; the match to TRBD2 covers 10 bases. There are 16 residues in the CDR3. The germline CDR1 and CDR2 sequences are SGHVT and SQSDAQ. Trimming removed 5 bases from V and 10 bases from J; junction bases left unmatched: 14.

Only a few counts were recorded for this clone. V is TRBV7-2 and J is TRBJ1-1; D might be TRBD1 (5 bases). The germline V gene has CDR1 SGHTA and CDR2 FQGNSA. The CDR3 loop spans 13 amino acids. V was shortened by 5 bases and J by 10 bases, with 17 bases between the two germline ends. CDR3 region: CASSPELTRGAFF. CDR3 coding DNA: TGTGCCAGCAGCCCAGAGCTGACAAGGGGAGCTTTCTTT.

CDR3 sequence: CASTTRGKVRSPLHF. The CDR3 bases are TGTGCCAGCACCACCAGGGGCAAAGTACGATCACCCCTCCACTTT. The chain uses TRBV27 and TRBJ1-6; possibly TRBD1 for D (6 bases). From germline, CDR1 is MNHEY and CDR2 SMNVEV (reference sequence). The CDR3 runs to 15 residues. Trimming removed 7 bases from V and 10 bases from J, with 20 bases in between.

This clone was observed a few times. One junction end disagrees with the germline gene, perhaps due to a read error. The genes are TRBV7-7 and TRBJ2-2; a weak D match, TRBD2 (6 bases). The CDR3 totals 16 residues. The germline gives CDR1 SSHAT, CDR2 FNYEAQ (reference sequence). CDR3 coding DNA: TGTGCTAGCAGCTTAAATTCGGCAGGGAGGACCGGGGAGCTGTTTTTT. Residues: CASSLNSAGRTGELFF. The full variable domain, with the rest looked up from reference TRBV7-7 and TRBJ2-2, is GAGVSQSPRYKVTKRGQDVTLRCDPISSHATLYWYQQALGQGPEFLTYFNYEAQPDKSGLPSDRFSAERPEGSISTLTIQRTEQRDSAMYRCASSLNSAGRTGELFFGEGSRLTVL.

V and J are TRBV6-4 and TRBJ2-7; D is possibly TRBD1 (6 bases). This CDR3 comprises 15 residues. Germline V gene sequence: CDR1 MRHNA, CDR2 SNTAGT. V lost 3 bases and J lost 2, with 14 bases in between. The DNA of the CDR3 is TGTGCCAGCAGTGAACAGGGTGGACCCGCCTACGAGCAGTACTTC. Its protein product is CASSEQGGPAYEQYF.

The rearrangement joins TRBV6-5 to TRBJ1-5; D unclear. CDR1 is MNHEY, CDR2 SVGAGI, per germline. Trimming pared 5 bases from V and 4 bases from J, leaving 9 bases between. The CDR3 is 13 residues long. The CDR3 nucleotides read TGTGCCAGCAGTGGGCGGGAGAATCAGCCCCAGCATTTT. As protein: CASSGRENQPQHF.

This chain uses TRBV6-1 with TRBJ1-2, with D uncertain. Germline CDR1 is MNHNS and CDR2 is SASEGT. This CDR3 is 14 amino acids long. Trimming stripped 0 bases from V and 4 bases from J, with 9 bases between. The CDR3 here is CASSEALVSYGYTF. In DNA, the CDR3 is TGTGCCAGCAGTGAAGCGCTGGTCAGCTATGGCTACACCTTC.

This chain links TRBV13 with TRBJ1-2; D is possibly TRBD1 (6 bases). The CDR3 consists of 15 residues. V was trimmed by 3 bases and J by 6 bases, leaving 17 bases between them. Looked up from germline, CDR1 is PRHDT and CDR2 is FYEKMQ (reference sequence). The CDR3 region is CASSFRTAGSNGYTF. Here the CDR3 DNA reads TGTGCCAGCAGCTTCCGGACAGCAGGTTCGAATGGCTACACCTTC.

The chain uses TRBV30 and TRBJ2-5; TRBD2 is a possible D gene (6 bases). Germline V gene sequence: CDR1 GTSNPN, CDR2 SVGIG (reference sequence). This CDR3 spans 13 amino acids. Trimming removed 2 bases from V and 4 bases from J, with 11 bases in between. The CDR3: CAWSRRGGETQYF. The CDR3 DNA reads TGTGCCTGGAGTCGGAGGGGAGGAGAGACCCAGTACTTC.